This TCR beta chain appears in the sequencing data of a study of cytomegalovirus exposure and HLA in healthy donors. The CDR3 loop spans 14 amino acids. V was clipped by 7 bases and J by 10 bases; unmatched bases: 8. Germline lookup yields CDR1 LNHDA and CDR2 SQIVND (reference sequence). PCR primers comprised 60 Vbeta and 13 Jbeta primers. Measured with immunoSEQ multiplex PCR; TCRdb has only the in-frame clones, and not every one. The table for this sample gives over 50,000 clones. Material for sequencing was PBMCs. The chain has TRBV19 and TRBJ1-6; 9 nucleotides match TRBD1. This sequence originates from a man aged 50 or older in good health and CMV-seropositive. The CDR3 sequence is CASKQGAIGSPLHF. The CDR3 coding sequence is TGTGCCAGTAAACAGGGGGCGATTGGGTCACCCCTCCACTTT.